The rows below give T cell receptor beta chains drawn from one sample of a study of T cells in Graves' hyperthyroidism and ophthalmopathy. A single record per CDR3 protein comes from TCRdb applying MiXCR to the multiplex PCR reads. The data contain more than 600,000 distinct CDR3 sequences, less than 20% of them singletons. The sample consisted of blood. These receptors all come from a man aged 18 to 30 with Graves' hyperthyroidism. Each CDR3 is given without its conserved first and last residue. Clone size appears in some rows only: once, few, many, or a class for an expanded clone.

-,TRBV7-7,TRBJ2-7,ASNSGRKDYEQY
few,TRBV9,TRBJ2-1,ASSVVSGSWNEQF
many,TRBV11-2,TRBJ1-2,ASSLGSGIDGYT
-,TRBV5-5,TRBJ2-1,ASSWDREFYNEQF
many,TRBV18,TRBJ2-1,ASSPLPAGVGNEQF
few,TRBV20-1,TRBJ2-7,SASWPGTGGGLAEAGPYEQY
-,TRBV7-3,TRBJ2-4,ASRAGEGSIQY
many,TRBV7-2,TRBJ2-1,ASSLAQSGYNEQF
-,TRBV6-5,TRBJ1-5,ASSYAFQPQH
few,TRBV6-5,TRBJ2-7,ASSYFQFGYEQY
few,TRBV6-1,TRBJ1-2,ASHGTDYGYT
-,TRBV4-3,TRBJ2-3,ASSQERASGTSTDTQY
many,TRBV2,TRBJ2-7,ASSGVDEQY
-,TRBV7-2,TRBJ2-2,ASSLDRGKGGELF